This entry lists 30 T cell receptor beta chains sequenced from one sample in a study of radiotherapy plus CTLA-4 blockade in lung cancer. TCRdb's copy holds only in-frame clones and misses some; the assay was immunoSEQ multiplex PCR. Of more than 95,000 clones listed, roughly 74% are singletons. The sequenced sample was peripheral blood, obtained from a patient treated with radiotherapy plus ipilimumab. The receptors stem from a human donor with non-small cell lung cancer who had a partial response to radiotherapy plus ipilimumab. Some clones in this sample may be carry-over from other donors' samples.

The rearrangement joins TRBV7-6 to TRBJ2-7, with TRBD1 matching over 7 bases. In germline, CDR1 is SGHVS, CDR2 FNYEAQ. The J segment lost 12 bases and the V segment lost 1 base, leaving 15 bases of the junction unmatched. This CDR3 comprises 15 residues. The CDR3 loop is CASSLDHLLTGTAYF. The CDR3 nucleotides are TGTGCCAGCAGCTTAGACCACTTACTAACCGGGACAGCGTACTTC. Filled out from reference TRBV7-6 and TRBJ2-7, the complete variable domain reads GAGVSQSPRYKVTKRGQDVALRCDPISGHVSLYWYRQALGQGPEFLTYFNYEAQQDKSGLPNDRFSAERPEGSISTLTIQRTEQRDSAMYRCASSLDHLLTGTAYFGPGTRLTVT.

This clone was detected a few times. The chain couples TRBV11-2 to TRBJ2-7; D may be TRBD2 (6 bases). CDR3 length: 14 residues. V dropped 0 bases and J dropped 3 bases, with 9 bases sitting between them. Per the germline V gene, CDR1 is SGHAT and CDR2 is FQNNGV. CDR3 DNA: TGTGCCAGCAGCTTAGATCTGGGGGGCTACGAGCAGTACTTC. Protein product: CASSLDLGGYEQYF.

V gene TRBV4-1 combines with J gene TRBJ2-3, with 10 nucleotides matching TRBD1. Germline CDR1 and CDR2: MGHRA and YSYEKL. After removal of 4 bases from V and 1 base from J, the junction contained 11 bases not matched to a gene. The CDR3 covers 18 residues. The CDR3 sequence is CASSPFSGTGDGTDTQYF. The CDR3 nucleotides are TGCGCCAGCAGCCCCTTCTCCGGGACAGGGGACGGCACAGATACGCAGTATTTT.

The chain uses TRBV7-3 and TRBJ2-1; 10 nucleotides line up with TRBD2. Germline values: CDR1 SGHTA, CDR2 FQGTGA. Trimming took 6 bases from V and 8 from J; bases not matched to a gene: 7. The CDR3 extends over 14 amino acids. Here the CDR3 DNA reads TGTGCCAGCAGTCTAGCGGGAGCGGTTCATGAGCAGTTCTTC. This sequence encodes CASSLAGAVHEQFF. The full variable domain, completed using reference TRBV7-3 and TRBJ2-1, is GAGVSQTPSNKVTEKGKYVELRCDPISGHTALYWYRQSLGQGPEFLIYFQGTGAADDSGLPNDRFFAVRPEGSVSTLKIQRTERGDSAVYLCASSLAGAVHEQFFGPGTRLTVL.

This clone showed up just once. The CDR3, as DNA: TGTGCCAGCAGTTCCGGGACAGGGTATACTGAAGCTTTCTTT. Translation gives CASSSGTGYTEAFF. This chain links TRBV28 with TRBJ1-1; TRBD1 aligns across 9 bases. The CDR3 loop spans 14 amino acids. Germline CDR1 and CDR2: MDHEN and SYDVKM. Losses at the gene ends were 4 bases for V and 5 bases for J; bases not matched to a gene: 5.

The chain recombines TRBV5-4 with TRBJ2-2; possible D gene TRBD1, 5 bases. Trimming removed 2 bases from V and 5 bases from J, with 19 bases in between. This CDR3 contains 17 residues. Looked up from germline, CDR1 is SGHNT and CDR2 is YYREEE (reference sequence). Written as DNA, the CDR3 is TGTGCCAGCAGCTTTGGCAGGGTCGGCCTCGGGACCGGGGAGCTGTTTTTT. Translation gives CASSFGRVGLGTGELFF. The complete variable domain, with remaining parts taken from reference TRBV5-4 and TRBJ2-2, reads ETGVTQSPTHLIKTRGQQVTLRCSSQSGHNTVSWYQQALGQGPQFIFQYYREEENGRGNFPPRFSGLQFPNYSSELNVNALELDDSALYLCASSFGRVGLGTGELFFGEGSRLTVL.

The count of this clone is one. V and J are TRBV5-1 and TRBJ2-1, with 10 bases identical to TRBD1. V lost 1 base and J lost 5; bases outside the gene matches: 3. The CDR3 runs 15 residues. The germline V gene encodes CDR1 SGHRS and CDR2 YFSETQ. The CDR3, as DNA: TGCGCCAGCAGCTTGTGGGACAGGGGTGACAATGAGCAGTTCTTC. Translating it yields CASSLWDRGDNEQFF.

The rearrangement links TRBV29-1 to TRBJ2-2; 7 bases map to TRBD2. This CDR3 region has 13 residues. The ends lost 3 bases at V and 7 bases at J; junction bases unmatched: 5. In germline, CDR1 is SQVTM, CDR2 ANQGSEA. The DNA for the CDR3 is TGCAGCGTTGATACTAGCGCCGGCGGGGAGCTGTTTTTT. This translates into CSVDTSAGGELFF.

This chain uses TRBV28 with TRBJ2-7; D uncertain. V was shortened by 6 bases and J by 2 bases, with 17 bases between the two germline ends. The CDR3 is 15 amino acids. Germline values: CDR1 MDHEN, CDR2 SYDVKM. The CDR3 is CASSFLRGGAYEQYF. The DNA of the CDR3 is TGTGCCAGCAGCTTCCTAAGAGGCGGAGCCTACGAGCAGTACTTC.

The V gene is TRBV5-1, the J gene TRBJ1-5; maybe TRBD1 (5 bases). Germline CDR1 and CDR2: SGHRS and YFSETQ. The V gene lost 0 bases and the J gene lost 5 bases, with 6 bases spanning the gap. The CDR3 spans 13 residues. The CDR3 spells CASSLVGDQPQHF. The CDR3 region has the DNA TGCGCCAGCAGCTTGGTAGGGGATCAGCCCCAGCATTTT.

The chain links TRBV2 to TRBJ2-5; D uncertain. The J call may be mistaken, given a closer DNA end match to TRBJ2-7. Germline V gene lookup returns CDR1 SNHLY and CDR2 FYNNEI. This CDR3 contains 15 residues. As DNA, the CDR3 is TGTGCCAGCAGTGAAATGTCAGGCGTCTCCTACGAGCAGTACTTC. Translating gives CASSEMSGVSYEQYF.

V gene TRBV2 combines with J gene TRBJ2-3; TRBD2 is a possible D gene (6 bases). The V end was cut by 6 bases, the J end by 0 bases, with 10 bases between. This CDR3 spans 14 amino acids. Germline CDR1 reads SNHLY; CDR2 reads FYNNEI. CDR3 sequence reads: CASRVGTSTDTQYF. CDR3 nucleotide sequence: TGTGCCAGCAGGGTCGGGACTAGCACAGATACGCAGTATTTT.

V usage is TRBV7-6 and J usage is TRBJ2-5, with TRBD2 identical over 10 bases. The CDR3 is made up of 17 amino acids. CDR1 and CDR2 from the germline V gene are SGHVS and FNYEAQ. J gave up 2 bases and V 5 bases, and 11 bases lay outside the gene matches. CDR3: CASSPTPRTSGQETQYF. The DNA for the CDR3 is TGTGCCAGCAGCCCAACCCCCCGGACTAGCGGACAAGAGACCCAGTACTTC.

V gene TRBV6-1 combines with J gene TRBJ2-1, with 9 bases that match TRBD2. The CDR3 is 14 residues long. Losses at the gene ends were 7 bases for V and 4 bases for J; bases not matched to a gene: 5. The V gene's germline CDR1 is MNHNS and CDR2 SASEGT. Here the CDR3 reads CASMSSGGYNEQFF. The CDR3 DNA is TGTGCCAGCATGAGTAGCGGGGGTTACAATGAGCAGTTCTTC.

The V gene is TRBV2, the J gene TRBJ2-5, with 9 bases aligning to TRBD1. The J segment lost 7 bases and the V segment lost 6 bases, leaving 9 bases of the junction unmatched. From germline, CDR1 is SNHLY and CDR2 FYNNEI. The CDR3 covers 14 residues. The CDR3 loop reads CASRGQGGGSTQYF. The CDR3 DNA sequence: TGTGCCAGCAGGGGACAGGGAGGCGGTTCGACCCAGTACTTC.

The chain combines TRBV9 with TRBJ2-1; D may be TRBD2 (6 bases). Trimming took 4 bases from V and 1 from J, leaving 15 bases between them. The CDR3 totals 16 residues. CDR1 is SGDLS, CDR2 YYNGEE, per germline. The CDR3: CASSPPGGVSYNEQFF. The CDR3 region has the DNA TGTGCCAGCAGCCCCCCTGGCGGGGTATCCTACAATGAGCAGTTCTTC. Based on the CDR3 plus reference TRBV9 and TRBJ2-1, the full variable domain is DSGVTQTPKHLITATGQRVTLRCSPRSGDLSVYWYQQSLDQGLQFLIQYYNGEERAKGNILERFSAQQFPDLHSELNLSSLELGDSALYFCASSPPGGVSYNEQFFGPGTRLTVL.

V gene TRBV9 combines with J gene TRBJ1-4, with 7 nucleotides matching TRBD1. In germline, CDR1 is SGDLS, CDR2 YYNGEE. V dropped 6 bases and J dropped 5; count of bases not matched to a gene: 10. This CDR3 contains 15 residues. CDR3 nucleotides: TGTGCCAGCAACAGGGCGGGACAGATGAATGAAAAACTGTTTTTT. Translating it yields CASNRAGQMNEKLFF.

This clone was seen more than once but under ten times. The J gene is TRBJ1-6, the V gene TRBV6-6, with a weak D call TRBD1 (5 bases). There are 15 residues in the CDR3. The ends were cut back, 6 bases at V and 8 bases at J, with 17 bases in the middle. Germline V gene data show CDR1 as MNHNY and CDR2 as SVGAGI (reference sequence). The CDR3 sequence is CASSSRVDGYSPLHF. CDR3 nucleotides: TGTGCCAGCAGCAGCAGGGTTGACGGGTATTCACCCCTCCACTTT.

There are a few counts of this clone. The rearrangement links TRBV7-2 to TRBJ1-2; tentatively, D is TRBD1 (6 bases). This CDR3 spans 14 amino acids. CDR1 is SGHTA and CDR2 is FQGNSA in the germline V gene. Trimming took off 3 bases at V and 7 bases at J, with 15 bases between the two ends. The CDR3 sequence is CASSLGATGPGYTF. The DNA for the CDR3 is TGTGCCAGCAGCTTGGGCGCAACAGGGCCTGGCTACACCTTC.

The V and J genes are TRBV6-4 and TRBJ1-6, with TRBD1 matching 9 bases. In germline, CDR1 is MRHNA, CDR2 SNTAGT. Losses at the gene ends were 6 bases for V and 9 bases for J; bases not matched to a gene: 6. CDR3 length: 14 amino acids. The CDR3 DNA reads as TGTGCCAGCAGCCGGACAGGGGAGGGTTCACCCCTCCACTTT. Protein sequence: CASSRTGEGSPLHF.

This sequence joins TRBV27 and TRBJ1-2, with D unresolved. Germline CDR1 MNHEY, CDR2 SMNVEV (reference sequence). With 2 bases removed from V and 5 bases from J, the gap between germline ends came to 9 bases. CDR3 length: 13 amino acids. The CDR3 sequence: CASSLREGYGYTF. In DNA form, the CDR3 reads TGTGCCAGCAGTTTACGGGAAGGGTATGGCTACACCTTC.

This chain connects TRBV2 to TRBJ2-1; 8 nucleotides align to TRBD1. The V gene end was trimmed by 6 bases and the J gene end by 6 bases; junction bases not matched to a gene: 1. In germline, CDR1 is SNHLY, CDR2 FYNNEI. This CDR3 spans 12 amino acids. The chain's CDR3 is CASRGTGNEQFF. The CDR3 bases are TGTGCCAGCAGGGGGACAGGCAATGAGCAGTTCTTC.

The gene calls are TRBV12-1 and TRBJ2-1; TRBD2 is the table's D call, not checked against the DNA. TRBV12-1 is a listed pseudogene. This CDR3 comprises 21 residues. For the CDR3, the DNA is TGTGCCAGCAGCTTTGGTGTCTGTCTTACGGCTAGCGGGAGAAGGGGGGGTGAGCAGTTCTTC. Its protein product is CASSFGVCLTASGRRGGEQFF.

This clone was seen more than once but under ten times. The rearrangement joins TRBV29-1 to TRBJ2-5, with 10 bases lining up with TRBD2. J lost 4 bases, V lost 6 bases, and 8 bases had no gene match. Germline loops: CDR1 SQVTM, CDR2 ANQGSEA. There are 14 residues in the CDR3. The CDR3, as DNA: TGCAGCGTCATAGCGGGGGGCCAGATAGAGACCCAGTACTTC. Its translation: CSVIAGGQIETQYF.

The chain couples TRBV7-2 to TRBJ2-3; no reliable D call. The ends were cut back, 5 bases at V and 8 bases at J, with 14 bases in the middle. The CDR3 length is 13 residues. Germline assignment: CDR1 SGHTA and CDR2 FQGNSA. The CDR3 sequence is CASSPSVTGTQYF. In nucleotides, the CDR3 is TGTGCCAGCAGCCCATCCGTCACGGGTACGCAGTATTTT.

This clone was recorded only once. The CDR3 loop reads CASSPEPTAALTYNEQFF. CDR3 coding DNA: TGTGCCAGCTCACCGGAACCGACGGCGGCCTTAACTTACAATGAGCAGTTCTTC. V and J are TRBV18 and TRBJ2-1; D is undetermined. The CDR3 has 18 amino acids. CDR1 KGHSH and CDR2 LQKENI come from the germline V gene. With 3 bases removed from V and 4 bases from J, the gap between germline ends came to 22 bases. The full variable domain, rest sourced from reference TRBV18 and TRBJ2-1, is NAGVMQNPRHLVRRRGQEARLRCSPMKGHSHVYWYRQLPEEGLKFMVYLQKENIIDESGMPKERFSAEFPKEGPSILRIQQVVRGDSAAYFCASSPEPTAALTYNEQFFGPGTRLTVL.

V gene TRBV11-2 combines with J gene TRBJ1-4; a weak D match, TRBD1 (5 bases). The CDR3 extends over 14 amino acids. Per germline, CDR1 SGHAT and CDR2 FQNNGV. V lost 2 bases and J 7 bases, leaving 11 bases between the germline ends. For the CDR3, the DNA is TGTGCCAGCAGCTTACTTGGGAGGGGTGAAAAACTGTTTTTT. Translating it yields CASSLLGRGEKLFF.

The chain uses TRBV10-1 and TRBJ2-3; 9 bases are a match to TRBD1. After removal of 2 bases from V and 5 bases from J, the junction contained 8 bases not matched to a gene. The CDR3 runs 16 residues. Germline V gives CDR1 WNHNN, CDR2 SYGVQD (reference sequence). Written as DNA, the CDR3 is TGCGCCAGCAGTGAGGCTCAGACAGGGGGATTAGATACGCAGTATTTT. Protein product: CASSEAQTGGLDTQYF.

The chain is built from TRBV30 and TRBJ2-1; 12 bases are shared with TRBD2. J gave up 15 bases and V 8 bases, and 20 bases lay outside the gene matches. The CDR3 consists of 15 residues. The germline gives CDR1 GTSNPN, CDR2 SVGIG (reference sequence). CDR3 coding DNA: TGTGCCCGCTCGCTAGGGGCTAGCGGGAGGGAGACAAGGTTCTTC. Encoded protein: CARSLGASGRETRFF.

The chain combines TRBV5-5 with TRBJ1-2; a weak D match, TRBD1 (6 bases). Between the trimmed V and J ends, which lost 4 bases and 4 bases, there was a span of 17 bases. The length of the CDR3 is 15 residues. Germline lookup yields CDR1 SGHKS and CDR2 YYEKEE (reference sequence). This CDR3 reads CASSDDRQVVYGYTF. The DNA for the CDR3 is TGTGCCAGCAGCGATGATAGACAGGTCGTCTATGGCTACACCTTC.